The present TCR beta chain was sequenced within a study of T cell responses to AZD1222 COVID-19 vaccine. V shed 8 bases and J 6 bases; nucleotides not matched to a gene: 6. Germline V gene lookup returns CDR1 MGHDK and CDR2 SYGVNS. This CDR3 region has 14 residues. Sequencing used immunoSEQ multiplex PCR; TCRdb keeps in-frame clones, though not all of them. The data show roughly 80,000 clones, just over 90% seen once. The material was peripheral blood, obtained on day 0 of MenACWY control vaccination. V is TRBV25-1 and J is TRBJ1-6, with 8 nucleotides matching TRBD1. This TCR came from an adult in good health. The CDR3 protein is CASSPDRGNSPLHF. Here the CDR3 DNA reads TGTGCCAGCTCCCCTGACAGGGGTAATTCACCCCTCCACTTT.